This TCR beta chain was sequenced during a study of glioma-infiltrating T cells listed by TCRdb under 2016. Background for the entire study: Low-grade gliomas were represented by WHO grade II oligodendrogliomas or astrocytomas, and glioblastomas were represented by WHO grade IV tumors that were sampled at initial rather than recurrent diagnosis. Dexamethasone was administered to glioma patients for six or fewer days before surgery. The sequencing target for blood libraries was roughly 4.5- to 11-fold coverage of 950,000 to 1,000,000 peripheral T cells. The study sequenced TCR alpha- and beta-chain repertoires from glioma tissue, from non-neoplastic brain tissue and from matched peripheral blood mononuclear cells. To measure divergence between tissue and blood T-cell populations, each tissue-infiltrating repertoire was compared with the peripheral blood repertoire of the same patient. Three low-grade glioma patients, under ten primary glioblastoma patients and three non-glioma patients contributing non-neoplastic brain tissue were included in the paired cohort. Beyond this particular receptor, the publication reports: VJ-independent divergence between tissue and blood was below expectation in non-neoplastic patients but above expectation in all gliomas, especially low-grade gliomas. A signature set of shared blood CDR3 motifs marked patients with low tissue-blood divergence and was depleted in highly divergent patients. The group comparisons were based on small numbers of patients: three non-neoplastic, three low-grade glioma and seven or eight glioblastoma patients. Very few CDR3 sequences were shared between tissue and blood, attributed to high CDR3 diversity and limited sampling.

The CDR3 contains 18 residues, cysteine and phenylalanine counted. Here the CDR3 DNA is all that survives: 54 bases in frame from base 1. Trimming takes 4 bases off V and 6 bases off J; junction bases not matched to a gene: 15. CDR1 SGHTA and CDR2 FQGNSA are derived from the germline V gene. As regards this clonotype: Its antigen target is currently unknown. No per-base quality is available; no much larger clone lies one base away.

TCR alpha and beta CDR3 regions were amplified with the iRepertoire nested amplicon-rescue multiplex PCR (arm-PCR) platform from RNA. One-step reverse transcription and amplification used about 90-400 ng of tissue mRNA or PBMC total RNA as input. Following bead purification, Illumina adapters were added by a secondary multiplex PCR, and libraries between 200 and 400 bp were gel-purified. Internal 6-nucleotide barcodes were carried by the libraries and were used for demultiplexing. Sequencing of the libraries was done on an Illumina MiSeq using 2x220 or 2x250 nucleotide paired-end reads. As for the authors' bioinformatics: Paired reads were merged with FLASH 1.2.11 and aligned to the GRCh37 human genome with BWA-MEM before extracting TRA and TRB reads. An IMGT-derived reference of cassette sequences and CDR3 motifs, with pseudogenes included, was used for V and J assignment. Reads were translated in three frames, and productive CDR3s were defined as those with a C...FGXG motif and no stop codons. A clonotype was defined as a unique combination of a V-J cassette pair and a CDR3 amino acid sequence. Reads were filtered by Hamming distance, with the threshold set by the sequence error rate of each sample in mapped regions. Using fastp at Q25 and MiXCR, TCRdb reprocessed the public reads and kept productive beta chains. A single entry per CDR3 protein holds the most common genes and DNA from its merged rows. These V and J calls derive from TCRdb rather than the authors' analysis. This sample gives approximately 400,000 distinct CDR3 sequences in total; 41% of them show up just once. More than 10% of the sample lies in the top ten.

Immediately after resection, surgical brain or tumor specimens were cryofrozen in liquid nitrogen, with peripheral blood cells collected concurrently. This receptor chain uses TRBV7-2 and TRBJ2-3; 11 bases in between match TRBD2. The origin of this receptor is a human donor with low-grade glioma or glioblastoma, undergoing nonglioma brain surgery, or in good health (not recorded which). What was sequenced was glioma tissue, nonneoplastic brain tissue, or PBMCs (not recorded which). The sequenced DNA is TGTGCCAGCAGCTATCTAGCCCCACTAGCGGGAGATGATGATACGCAGTATTTT. This encodes CASSYLAPLAGDDDTQYF.